This T cell receptor (beta chain) was profiled in a study of shared clonotypes between healthy human individuals. This CDR3 is 16 amino acids long. Germline lookup yields CDR1 LNHNV and CDR2 YYDKDF (reference sequence). Trimming pared 1 base from V and 9 bases from J, leaving 22 bases between. Using about 190 ng DNA, 30,000 or so T cell genomes, the sorted-subset replicate PCRs were run. The table came from immunoSEQ multiplex PCR; TCRdb's copy has only in-frame clones and leaves some out. The top ten hold 1.4% of the sample, which has some 1 million clones, roughly 80% seen once. As for this clone: What it binds is not known.

Study-level results: Clonotype sharing among donors was thought likely to change with sequencing depth.

The genes are TRBV15 and TRBJ2-7; D is possibly TRBD1 (6 bases). Sequenced material: memory CD4+ T cells sorted from blood. Subset in this sample: CD45RA-negative fraction. The receptor comes from a man between 18 and 35 years old in good health. This chain's CDR3 is CATSRGSGTFGVGQYF. CDR3 in DNA: TGTGCCACCAGCAGAGGGTCGGGGACATTCGGAGTAGGGCAGTACTTC.